This T cell receptor (beta chain) comes out of a study of cytomegalovirus exposure and HLA in healthy donors (dated by TCRdb to 2016 to 2017). Background on the whole study: According to a later analysis, the approximately 120 validation repertoires were produced on the same platform as the 666 repertoires of the first cohort. The study aimed to test whether signatures of past pathogen exposure could be identified by cataloging public T cell receptors. A separate validation cohort of roughly 120 different subjects was used in addition to the roughly 670-subject first cohort. To predict cytomegalovirus infection status, the study combined high-throughput TCR immunosequencing, statistical association of individual TCRs with disease status, and machine learning. The full study reports these points: In vitro tests confirmed that a few of the cytomegalovirus-associated TCR beta chains recognize cytomegalovirus antigens. The study listed 150 to 200 TCR beta chains as associated with cytomegalovirus. Cytomegalovirus status was reported to be diagnosed by the classifier with high specificity and sensitivity in both the original and validation cohorts. While some public TCRs were present in many individuals, most TCR sequences turned up only very rarely across donors. Of the cluster scores, around 95% were above 0 in a later analysis, which found that TCRs clustered in the first cohort also tended to co-occur in the 95 to 150 validation repertoires. According to the authors, the approach could potentially be generalized to other disease states and immunological phenotypes. All 110 or so repertoires were used to score co-occurrence in the validation cohort in a later analysis, because that analysis had no HLA typing for the cohort.

As concerns this clone: Which antigen it targets is not known. Per-nucleotide qualities are absent, and no much larger clonotype sits a single base away.

V lost 5 bases and J lost 5 bases, and the count of bases not matched to a germline gene is 11. Counted from cysteine to phenylalanine, this CDR3 has 16 amino acids. The entry retains the CDR3 DNA only, 48 bases that are in frame from base 1. Via the germline V gene (reference sequence), CDR1 is SEHNR and CDR2 FQNEAQ. Receptor libraries were prepared by the immunoSEQ multiplex PCR assay. The published analysis was carried out like this. A statistical classification framework was built to diagnose cytomegalovirus status from the catalog of TCR beta chain sequences. Sourced from immuneACCESS, this table was stored by TCRdb with only in-frame sequences that have V and J called. A share of the clones is absent; for the studies checked, an unresolved V gene accounts for under half, and the remainder has no known explanation. The V and J calls and the clone size are those of that table, but D and trimming were determined from the DNA. The sample table lists tens of thousands of clones, about 82% of them with a count of one. The ten biggest clones cover about 3% of the sample.

Donors formed part of the validation cohort, which comprised 120 or so subjects and was distinct from the first cohort of under 850 subjects. Recombination linked TRBV7-9 to TRBJ2-1; 8 central nucleotides agree with TRBD2. The TCR sequence derives from a man aged 30-40 years in good health and CMV-seronegative. The sequenced sample consisted of PBMCs. The CDR3 protein: CASSQPRGGLDNEQFF. The nucleotide sequence reads as follows: TGTGCCAGCAGCCAGCCCCGGGGGGGCCTCGACAATGAGCAGTTCTTC.